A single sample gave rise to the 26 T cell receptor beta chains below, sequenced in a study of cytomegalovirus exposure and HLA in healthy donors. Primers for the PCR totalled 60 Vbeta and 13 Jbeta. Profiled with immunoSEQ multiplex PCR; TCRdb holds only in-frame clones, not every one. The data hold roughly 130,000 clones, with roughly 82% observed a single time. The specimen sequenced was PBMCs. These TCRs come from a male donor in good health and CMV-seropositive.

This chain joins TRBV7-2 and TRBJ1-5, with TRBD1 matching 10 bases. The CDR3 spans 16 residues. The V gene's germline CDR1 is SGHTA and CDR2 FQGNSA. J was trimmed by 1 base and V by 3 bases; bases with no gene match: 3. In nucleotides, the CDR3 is TGTGCCAGCAGCTTGTGGGACAGGGGAAGCAATCAGCCCCAGCATTTT. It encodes CASSLWDRGSNQPQHF.

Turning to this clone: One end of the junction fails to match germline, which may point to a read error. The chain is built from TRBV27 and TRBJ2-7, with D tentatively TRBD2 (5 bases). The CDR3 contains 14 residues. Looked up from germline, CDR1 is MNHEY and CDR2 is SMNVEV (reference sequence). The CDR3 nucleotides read TGTGCCAGCAGTTTCGGAGGTAGCTCCAACGAGCAGTACTTC. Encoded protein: CASSFGGSSNEQYF.

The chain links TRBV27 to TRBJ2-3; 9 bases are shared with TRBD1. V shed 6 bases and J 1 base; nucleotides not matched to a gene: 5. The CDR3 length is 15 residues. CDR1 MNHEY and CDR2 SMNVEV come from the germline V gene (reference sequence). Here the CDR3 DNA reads TGTGCCAGCAGAAGACAGGGGGAACGCACAGATACGCAGTATTTT. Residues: CASRRQGERTDTQYF.

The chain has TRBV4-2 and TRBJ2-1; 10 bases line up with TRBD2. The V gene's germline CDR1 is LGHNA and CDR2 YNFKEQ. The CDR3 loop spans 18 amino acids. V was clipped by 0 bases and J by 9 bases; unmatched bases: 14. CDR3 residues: CASSQDPPSSGRSGEQFF. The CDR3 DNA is TGTGCCAGCAGCCAAGACCCACCCTCTAGCGGGAGATCAGGTGAGCAGTTCTTC.

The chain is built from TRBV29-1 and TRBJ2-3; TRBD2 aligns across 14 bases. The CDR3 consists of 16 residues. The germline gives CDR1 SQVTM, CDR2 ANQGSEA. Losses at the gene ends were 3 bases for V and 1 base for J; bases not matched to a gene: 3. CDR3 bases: TGCAGCGTTGATAGGGGACTAGCGGGAGGCACAGATACGCAGTATTTT. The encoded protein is CSVDRGLAGGTDTQYF.

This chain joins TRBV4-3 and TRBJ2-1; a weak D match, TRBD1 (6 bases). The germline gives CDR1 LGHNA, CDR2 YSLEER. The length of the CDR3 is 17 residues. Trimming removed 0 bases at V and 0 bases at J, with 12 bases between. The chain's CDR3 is CASSQDGGRSSYNEQFF. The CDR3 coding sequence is TGCGCCAGCAGCCAAGATGGGGGCAGGAGCTCCTACAATGAGCAGTTCTTC.

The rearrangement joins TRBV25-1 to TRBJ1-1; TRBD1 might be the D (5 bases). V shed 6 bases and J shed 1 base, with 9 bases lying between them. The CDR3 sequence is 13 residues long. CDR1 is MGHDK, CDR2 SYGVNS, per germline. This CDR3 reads CASRTTENTEAFF. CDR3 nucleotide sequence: TGTGCCAGCAGAACGACAGAGAACACTGAAGCTTTCTTT. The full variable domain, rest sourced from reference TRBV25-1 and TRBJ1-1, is EADIYQTPRYLVIGTGKKITLECSQTMGHDKMYWYQQDPGMELHLIHYSYGVNSTEKGDLSSESTVSRIRTEHFPLTLESARPSHTSQYLCASRTTENTEAFFGQGTRLTVV.

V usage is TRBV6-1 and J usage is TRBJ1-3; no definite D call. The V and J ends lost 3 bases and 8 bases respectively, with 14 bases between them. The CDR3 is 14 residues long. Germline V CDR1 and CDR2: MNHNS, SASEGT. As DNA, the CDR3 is TGTGCCAGCAGTGATGGGCCGGATCCAGACACCATATATTTT. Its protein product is CASSDGPDPDTIYF.

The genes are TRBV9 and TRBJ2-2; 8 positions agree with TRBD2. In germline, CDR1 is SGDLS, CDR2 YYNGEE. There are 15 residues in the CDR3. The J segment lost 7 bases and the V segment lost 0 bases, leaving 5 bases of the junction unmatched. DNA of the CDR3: TGTGCCAGCAGCGTAGGAGGGACTAGTCTCGGGGAGCTGTTTTTT. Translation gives CASSVGGTSLGELFF.

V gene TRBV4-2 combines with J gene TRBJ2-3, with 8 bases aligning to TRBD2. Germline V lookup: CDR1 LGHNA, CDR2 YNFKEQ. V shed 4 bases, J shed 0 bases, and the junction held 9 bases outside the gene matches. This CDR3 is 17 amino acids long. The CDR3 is CASSPLPPSGSTDTQYF. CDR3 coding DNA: TGTGCCAGCAGCCCCCTCCCTCCTAGCGGGAGCACAGATACGCAGTATTTT.

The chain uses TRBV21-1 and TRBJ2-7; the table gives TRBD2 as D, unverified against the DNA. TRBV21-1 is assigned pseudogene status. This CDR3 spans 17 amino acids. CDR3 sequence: CASSREETSGRGRGQYF. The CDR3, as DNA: TGTGCCAGCAGCAGGGAGGAGACTAGCGGGAGGGGGCGGGGGCAGTACTTC.

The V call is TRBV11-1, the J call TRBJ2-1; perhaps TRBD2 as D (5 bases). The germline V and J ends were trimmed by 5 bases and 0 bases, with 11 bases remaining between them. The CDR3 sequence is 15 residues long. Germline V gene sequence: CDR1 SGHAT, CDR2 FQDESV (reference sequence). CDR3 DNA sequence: TGTGCCAGCAGCCGAGGAGCGGACTCCTACAATGAGCAGTTCTTC. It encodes CASSRGADSYNEQFF.

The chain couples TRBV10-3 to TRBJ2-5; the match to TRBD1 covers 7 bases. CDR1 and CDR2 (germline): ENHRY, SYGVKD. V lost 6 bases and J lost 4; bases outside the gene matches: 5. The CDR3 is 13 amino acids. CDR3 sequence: CAISPGGRETQYF. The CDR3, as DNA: TGTGCCATCAGCCCAGGGGGAAGAGAGACCCAGTACTTC.

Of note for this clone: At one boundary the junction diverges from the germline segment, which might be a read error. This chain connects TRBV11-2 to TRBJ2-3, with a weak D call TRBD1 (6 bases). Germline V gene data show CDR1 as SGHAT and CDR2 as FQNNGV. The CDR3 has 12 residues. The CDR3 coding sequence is TGTGCCAGCAGCTTAGAAACAGGGAGAATCGAGTTT. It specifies CASSLETGRIEF.

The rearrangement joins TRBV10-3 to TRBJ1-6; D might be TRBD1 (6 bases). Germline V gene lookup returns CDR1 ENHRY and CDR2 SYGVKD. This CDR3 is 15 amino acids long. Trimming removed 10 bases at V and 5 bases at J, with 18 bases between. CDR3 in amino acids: CATRKTEGDNSPLHF. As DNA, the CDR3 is TGTGCCACCCGCAAGACTGAGGGGGATAATTCACCCCTCCACTTT.

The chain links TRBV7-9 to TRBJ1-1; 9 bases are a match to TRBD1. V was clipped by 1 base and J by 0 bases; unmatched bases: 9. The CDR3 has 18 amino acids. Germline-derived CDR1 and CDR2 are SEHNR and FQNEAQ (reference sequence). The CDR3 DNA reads TGTGCCAGCAGCTTAGGTTCGTACAGGGGGCCCATGAACACTGAAGCTTTCTTT. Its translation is CASSLGSYRGPMNTEAFF.

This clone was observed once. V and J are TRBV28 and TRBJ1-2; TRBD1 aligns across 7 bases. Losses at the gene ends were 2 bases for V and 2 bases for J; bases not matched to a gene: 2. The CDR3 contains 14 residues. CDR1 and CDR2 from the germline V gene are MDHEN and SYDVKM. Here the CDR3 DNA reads TGTGCCAGCAGTTTAGTACAGGGGAACTATGGCTACACCTTC. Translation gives CASSLVQGNYGYTF.

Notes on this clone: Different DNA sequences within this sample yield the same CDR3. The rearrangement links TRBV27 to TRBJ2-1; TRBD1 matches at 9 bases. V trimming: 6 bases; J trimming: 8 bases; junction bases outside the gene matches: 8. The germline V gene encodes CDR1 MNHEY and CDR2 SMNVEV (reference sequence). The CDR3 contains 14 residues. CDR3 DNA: TGTGCCAGCAGCTCGGACAGGGGATTATATGAGCAGTTCTTC. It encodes CASSSDRGLYEQFF.

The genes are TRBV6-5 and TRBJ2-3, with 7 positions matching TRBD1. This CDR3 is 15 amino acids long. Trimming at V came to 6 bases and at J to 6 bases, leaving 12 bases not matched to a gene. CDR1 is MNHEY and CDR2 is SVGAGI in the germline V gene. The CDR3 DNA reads TGTGCCAGCAGCTCCGGGACAGCGTCCGGGGATACGCAGTATTTT. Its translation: CASSSGTASGDTQYF.

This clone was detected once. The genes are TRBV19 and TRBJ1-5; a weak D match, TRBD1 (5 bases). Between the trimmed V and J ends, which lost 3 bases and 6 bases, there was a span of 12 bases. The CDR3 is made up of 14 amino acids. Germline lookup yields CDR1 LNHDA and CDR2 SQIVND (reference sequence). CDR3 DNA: TGTGCCAGTAGTATCGACAGCAGGATTCAGCCCCAGCATTTT. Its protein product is CASSIDSRIQPQHF.

CDR3 amino acids: CASSLSLAGTAYEQYF. The CDR3 nucleotides are TGTGCCAGCAGTTTATCGCTGGCCGGGACAGCCTACGAGCAGTACTTC. The rearrangement joins TRBV27 to TRBJ2-7; 7 nucleotides match TRBD1. The CDR3 covers 16 residues. Germline trimming cut 0 bases from V and 2 bases from J; bases unmatched to any gene: 7. CDR1 is MNHEY and CDR2 is SMNVEV in the germline V gene (reference sequence).

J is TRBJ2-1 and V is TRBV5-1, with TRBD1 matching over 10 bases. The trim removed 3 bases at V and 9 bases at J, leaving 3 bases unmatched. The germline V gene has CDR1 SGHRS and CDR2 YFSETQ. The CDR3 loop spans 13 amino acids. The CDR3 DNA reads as TGCGCCAGCAGCTGGACAGGGGGGATTGAGCAGTTCTTC. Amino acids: CASSWTGGIEQFF.

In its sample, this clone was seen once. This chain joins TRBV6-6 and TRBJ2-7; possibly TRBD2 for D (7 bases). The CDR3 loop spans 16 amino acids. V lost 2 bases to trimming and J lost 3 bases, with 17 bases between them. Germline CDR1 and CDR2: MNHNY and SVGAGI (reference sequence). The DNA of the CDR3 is TGTGCCAGCAGTTACCCCCGCCGGGGGGCTCTCTACGAGCAGTACTTC. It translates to CASSYPRRGALYEQYF.

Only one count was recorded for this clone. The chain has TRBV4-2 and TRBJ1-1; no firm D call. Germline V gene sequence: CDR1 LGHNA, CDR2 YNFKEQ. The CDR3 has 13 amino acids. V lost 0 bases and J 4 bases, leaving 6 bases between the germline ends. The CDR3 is CASSQDSFTEAFF. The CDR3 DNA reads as TGTGCCAGCAGCCAAGATTCGTTCACTGAAGCTTTCTTT.

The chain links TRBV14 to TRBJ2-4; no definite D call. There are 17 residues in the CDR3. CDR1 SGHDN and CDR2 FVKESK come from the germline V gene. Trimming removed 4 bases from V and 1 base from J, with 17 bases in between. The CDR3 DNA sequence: TGTGCCAGCAGCCTTGGCCTTCCGATCGGGGCCAAAAACATTCAGTACTTC. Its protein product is CASSLGLPIGAKNIQYF.

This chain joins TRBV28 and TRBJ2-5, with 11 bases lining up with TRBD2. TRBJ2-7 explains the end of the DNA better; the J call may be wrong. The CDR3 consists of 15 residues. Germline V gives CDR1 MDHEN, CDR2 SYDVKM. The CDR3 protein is CASSSLAGVLREQYF. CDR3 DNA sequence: TGTGCCAGCAGTTCACTAGCGGGAGTCCTCCGCGAGCAGTACTTC.